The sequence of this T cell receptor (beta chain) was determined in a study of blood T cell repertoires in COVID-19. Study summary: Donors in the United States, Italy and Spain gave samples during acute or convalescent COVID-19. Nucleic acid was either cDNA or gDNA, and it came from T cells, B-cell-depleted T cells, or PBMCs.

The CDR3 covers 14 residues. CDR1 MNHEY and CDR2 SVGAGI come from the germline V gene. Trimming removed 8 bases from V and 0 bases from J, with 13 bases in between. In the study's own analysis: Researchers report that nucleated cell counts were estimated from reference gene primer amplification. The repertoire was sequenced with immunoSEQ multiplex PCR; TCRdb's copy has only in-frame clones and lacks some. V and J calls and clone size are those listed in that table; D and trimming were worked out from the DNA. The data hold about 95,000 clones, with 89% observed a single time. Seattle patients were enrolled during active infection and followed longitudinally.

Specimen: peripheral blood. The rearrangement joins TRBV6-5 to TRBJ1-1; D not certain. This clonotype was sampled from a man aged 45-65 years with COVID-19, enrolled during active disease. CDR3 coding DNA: TGTGCCAGCGGGCATTACCACATGAACACTGAAGCTTTCTTT. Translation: CASGHYHMNTEAFF.